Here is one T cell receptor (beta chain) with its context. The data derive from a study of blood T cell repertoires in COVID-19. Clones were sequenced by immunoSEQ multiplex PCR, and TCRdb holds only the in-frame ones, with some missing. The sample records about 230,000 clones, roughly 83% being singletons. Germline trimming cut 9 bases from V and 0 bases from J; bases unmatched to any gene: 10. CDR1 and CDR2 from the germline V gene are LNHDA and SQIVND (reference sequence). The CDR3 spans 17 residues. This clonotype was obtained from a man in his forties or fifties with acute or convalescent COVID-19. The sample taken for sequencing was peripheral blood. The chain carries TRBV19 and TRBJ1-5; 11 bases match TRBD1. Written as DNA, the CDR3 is TGTGCCAGCCGCGGGACAGGGGGTAGATTTAGCAATCAGCCCCAGCATTTT. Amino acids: CASRGTGGRFSNQPQHF. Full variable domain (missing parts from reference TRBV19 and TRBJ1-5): DGGITQSPKYLFRKEGQNVTLSCEQNLNHDAMYWYRQDPGQGLRLIYYSQIVNDFQKGDIAEGYSVSREKKESFPLTVTSAQKNPTAFYLCASRGTGGRFSNQPQHFGDGTRLSIL.